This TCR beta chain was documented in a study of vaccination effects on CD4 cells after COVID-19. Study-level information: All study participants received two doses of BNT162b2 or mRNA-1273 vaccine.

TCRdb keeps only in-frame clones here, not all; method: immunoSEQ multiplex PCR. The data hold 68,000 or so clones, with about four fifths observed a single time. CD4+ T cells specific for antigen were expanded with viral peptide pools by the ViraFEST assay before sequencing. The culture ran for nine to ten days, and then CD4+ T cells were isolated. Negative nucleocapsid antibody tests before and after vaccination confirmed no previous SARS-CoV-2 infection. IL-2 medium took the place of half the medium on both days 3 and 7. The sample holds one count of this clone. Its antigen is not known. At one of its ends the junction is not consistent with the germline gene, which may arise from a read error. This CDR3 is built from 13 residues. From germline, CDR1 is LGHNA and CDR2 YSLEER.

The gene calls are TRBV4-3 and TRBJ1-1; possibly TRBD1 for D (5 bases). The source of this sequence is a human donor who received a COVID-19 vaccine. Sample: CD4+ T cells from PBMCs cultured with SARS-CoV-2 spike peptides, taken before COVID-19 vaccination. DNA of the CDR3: TGCGCCAGCAGACAAGCAGGGTTCGGTGAAGCTTTCTTT. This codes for CASRQAGFGEAFF.